The 26 T cell receptor beta chains presented below share a single source sample, sequenced in a study of blood T cell repertoires in COVID-19. Clones were sequenced by immunoSEQ multiplex PCR, and TCRdb holds only the in-frame ones, with some missing. The profile shows approximately 160,000 clones, roughly four fifths of them singletons. Sequencing input: peripheral blood. The source is a woman over 75 with acute or convalescent COVID-19.

This chain uses TRBV13 with TRBJ2-7, with TRBD1 matching 8 bases. The germline gives CDR1 PRHDT, CDR2 FYEKMQ (reference sequence). This CDR3 is built from 14 residues. After removal of 5 bases from V and 0 bases from J, the junction contained 3 bases not matched to a gene. The CDR3 bases are TGTGCCAGCAGCCCACAGGGGGACTCCTACGAGCAGTACTTC. It yields the protein CASSPQGDSYEQYF.

This clone was observed a handful of times. The genes are TRBV6-5 and TRBJ2-1; 7 bases match TRBD2. Per the germline V gene, CDR1 is MNHEY and CDR2 is SVGAGI. After removal of 0 bases from V and 10 bases from J, the junction contained 0 bases not matched to a gene. CDR3 length equals 12 residues. CDR3 nucleotides: TGTGCCAGCAGTTACTCGGGAGGGGAGCAGTTCTTC. This codes for CASSYSGGEQFF.

V and J are TRBV5-4 and TRBJ2-7; 13 bases line up with TRBD2. CDR1 and CDR2 from the germline V gene are SGHNT and YYREEE (reference sequence). The ends lost 0 bases at V and 2 bases at J; junction bases unmatched: 2. The CDR3 totals 16 residues. The CDR3 nucleotides are TGTGCCAGCAGCTTGGGACTAGCGGGGGGCACCTACGAGCAGTACTTC. This codes for CASSLGLAGGTYEQYF.

This chain links TRBV6-5 with TRBJ1-3; tentative D call: TRBD1 (5 bases). Germline CDR1 reads MNHEY; CDR2 reads SVGAGI. Between the trimmed V and J ends, which lost 8 bases and 4 bases, there was a span of 15 bases. CDR3 size: 14 residues. CDR3 DNA sequence: TGTGCCAGCGGACCCCGGGACTTCGGAAACACCATATATTTT. It encodes CASGPRDFGNTIYF.

The CDR3 here is CASSVAGGSGGPYNEQFF. CDR3 sequence (DNA): TGTGCCAGCAGCGTAGCTGGGGGAAGCGGGGGGCCCTACAATGAGCAGTTCTTC. This rearrangement joins TRBV9 to TRBJ2-1; 9 positions agree with TRBD2. This CDR3 is built from 18 residues. The trim removed 0 bases at V and 2 bases at J, leaving 9 bases unmatched. Germline CDR1 is SGDLS and CDR2 is YYNGEE.

V is TRBV7-2 and J is TRBJ1-2; D is unresolved. The CDR3 runs to 14 residues. V dropped 5 bases and J dropped 4 bases, with 14 bases sitting between them. Per germline, CDR1 SGHTA and CDR2 FQGNSA. CDR3 sequence reads: CASSLGRGGYGYTF. Written as DNA, the CDR3 is TGTGCCAGCAGCCTAGGACGGGGTGGCTATGGCTACACCTTC.

The CDR3 bases are TGTGCCAGCAACCTAAGGGGCTCGAGCTCCTACGAGCAGTACTTC. It is translated as CASNLRGSSSYEQYF. The V gene is TRBV7-2, the J gene TRBJ2-7, with D possibly being TRBD1 (5 bases). The ends were cut back, 7 bases at V and 0 bases at J, with 16 bases in the middle. The CDR3 spans 15 residues. Germline lookup yields CDR1 SGHTA and CDR2 FQGNSA.

This clone was detected a few times. The chain links TRBV5-4 to TRBJ1-4; the match to TRBD1 covers 10 bases. After removal of 4 bases from V and 8 bases from J, the junction contained 8 bases not matched to a gene. From germline, CDR1 is SGHNT and CDR2 YYREEE (reference sequence). There are 15 residues in the CDR3. CDR3 coding DNA: TGTGCCAGCAGCCGGAGCCCGGGACAGGGGGAAAAACTGTTTTTT. Protein sequence: CASSRSPGQGEKLFF.

This chain links TRBV3-1 (or the pseudogene TRBV3-2) with TRBJ1-5; D is unclear. The germline CDR1 and CDR2 sequences are LGHDT and YNNKEL (reference sequence). CDR3 length: 12 residues. The germline V and J ends were trimmed by 4 bases and 7 bases, with 8 bases remaining between them. The CDR3 DNA reads as TGTGCCAGCAGCCGCGGCGGGCAGCCCCAGCATTTT. Its translation: CASSRGGQPQHF.

For this clone: Germline and junction disagree at one end, which may indicate a read error. J is TRBJ2-5 and V is TRBV7-7, with D possibly matching TRBD2 (5 bases). This CDR3 has 15 residues. Looked up from germline, CDR1 is SSHAT and CDR2 is FNYEAQ (reference sequence). The CDR3, as DNA: TGTGCTAGCAGCTTAGCGCGCGGAGGTGTTCAGACCCAGTACTTC. This encodes CASSLARGGVQTQYF.

The chain combines TRBV6-1 with TRBJ2-3, with TRBD2 matching 16 bases. V trimming: 4 bases; J trimming: 5 bases; junction bases outside the gene matches: 6. Germline CDR1 MNHNS, CDR2 SASEGT. The CDR3 has 17 amino acids. CDR3 region: CASSAGTSGGARDTQYF. In DNA form, the CDR3 reads TGTGCCAGCAGTGCCGGGACTAGCGGGGGGGCCAGAGATACGCAGTATTTT.

The chain couples TRBV7-2 to TRBJ2-1, with 10 bases fitting TRBD1. V lost 4 bases, J lost 7 bases, and 10 bases stayed unmatched. CDR1 is SGHTA, CDR2 FQGNSA, per germline. The CDR3 contains 16 residues. CDR3 in amino acids: CASSYPRDRGSNEQFF. The CDR3 region has the DNA TGTGCCAGCAGCTACCCCCGGGACAGGGGTTCGAATGAGCAGTTCTTC.

In this sample, this clone turned up a few times. The chain couples TRBV2 to TRBJ2-2; TRBD2 matches 8 bases. Unmatched junction bases numbered 9, after V lost 2 bases and J lost 4 bases. In germline, CDR1 is SNHLY, CDR2 FYNNEI. The CDR3 has 17 amino acids. DNA for the CDR3: TGTGCCAGCAGTGAATATGCGGGAGGAGGAAGCACCGGGGAGCTGTTTTTT. Its protein product is CASSEYAGGGSTGELFF.

The gene calls are TRBV5-1 and TRBJ2-5, with 9 bases matching TRBD1. In germline, CDR1 is SGHRS, CDR2 YFSETQ. V lost 1 base to trimming and J lost 5 bases; unmatched junction nucleotides: 6. CDR3 length equals 15 residues. The CDR3 DNA reads TGCGCCAGCAGCTTGTCGGGACAGGGTGCGGAGACCCAGTACTTC. Translating gives CASSLSGQGAETQYF.

The V and J genes are TRBV6-5 and TRBJ2-5; TRBD2 matches 9 bases. V lost 0 bases and J lost 1; bases outside the gene matches: 3. CDR1 and CDR2 from the germline V gene are MNHEY and SVGAGI. CDR3 length: 16 amino acids. This CDR3 reads CASSYSSGGLQETQYF. In DNA form, the CDR3 reads TGTGCCAGCAGTTACTCCAGCGGGGGGCTCCAAGAGACCCAGTACTTC.

The V and J genes are TRBV19 and TRBJ1-5, with D hard to call. CDR3 length: 12 residues. Germline CDR1 LNHDA, CDR2 SQIVND (reference sequence). The V gene lost 5 bases and the J gene lost 7 bases, with 9 bases spanning the gap. This CDR3 is CASSEVLQPQHF. Written as DNA, the CDR3 is TGTGCCAGTAGTGAGGTCTTGCAGCCCCAGCATTTT.

V is TRBV3-1 (or the pseudogene TRBV3-2) and J is TRBJ2-5, with a possible D match to TRBD2 (6 bases). In germline, CDR1 is LGHDT, CDR2 YNNKEL (reference sequence). V lost 4 bases to trimming and J lost 2 bases, with 8 bases between them. The CDR3 consists of 13 residues. The chain's CDR3 is CASSLRGQETQYF. The CDR3 DNA follows: TGTGCCAGCAGCCTTCGGGGGCAAGAGACCCAGTACTTC.

This sequence joins TRBV5-4 and TRBJ1-2, with 7 nucleotides matching TRBD1. After removal of 4 bases from V and 5 bases from J, the junction contained 8 bases not matched to a gene. From germline, CDR1 is SGHNT and CDR2 YYREEE (reference sequence). The CDR3 runs to 14 residues. The CDR3 nucleotides are TGTGCCAGCAGCACAAGGACAGGCGGATATGGCTACACCTTC. It specifies CASSTRTGGYGYTF.

The rearrangement uses TRBV19 and TRBJ1-6; TRBD1 is a possible D gene (5 bases). The V and J ends lost 5 bases and 9 bases respectively, with 11 bases between them. Germline CDR1 and CDR2: LNHDA and SQIVND (reference sequence). The CDR3 is 13 residues long. The CDR3, as DNA: TGTGCCAGTAGTTACAGGCTGGGTTCACCCCTCCACTTT. Translated: CASSYRLGSPLHF.

V and J are TRBV5-1 and TRBJ1-1; TRBD1 matches 10 bases. The CDR3 is made up of 15 amino acids. With 1 base clipped from V and 4 bases from J, the junction kept 4 bases outside the gene matches. Germline-derived CDR1 and CDR2 are SGHRS and YFSETQ. CDR3 amino acids: CASSLTWTGGTEAFF. CDR3 in DNA: TGCGCCAGCAGCTTGACTTGGACAGGGGGCACTGAAGCTTTCTTT.

The J gene is TRBJ1-1, the V gene TRBV18; 8 bases are shared with TRBD1. V gave up 3 bases and J gave up 7 bases; unmatched junction bases: 4. Germline V gene data show CDR1 as KGHSH and CDR2 as LQKENI. This CDR3 contains 13 residues. CDR3 sequence reads: CASSPSDRGEAFF. CDR3 DNA sequence: TGTGCCAGCTCACCGTCCGACAGGGGTGAAGCTTTCTTT.

V gene TRBV28 combines with J gene TRBJ2-1, with D unresolved. The V end lost 6 bases, the J end lost 5 bases, and 11 bases lay between the germline ends. CDR1 and CDR2 from the germline V gene are MDHEN and SYDVKM. The CDR3 has 13 residues. CDR3 protein: CASRLGSNNEQFF. The CDR3 region has the DNA TGTGCCAGCAGGCTAGGCAGCAACAATGAGCAGTTCTTC.

The chain has TRBV2 and TRBJ2-7, with D tentatively TRBD2 (6 bases). Trimming took 7 bases from V and 3 from J, leaving 10 bases between them. The CDR3 runs 12 residues. From germline, CDR1 is SNHLY and CDR2 FYNNEI. CDR3 DNA: TGTGCCAGCAATAGGAGGGACTACGAGCAGTACTTC. Protein product: CASNRRDYEQYF.

The table lists this clone with a few counts. V gene TRBV4-3 combines with J gene TRBJ1-1; D is possibly TRBD1 (6 bases). Germline CDR1 and CDR2: LGHNA and YSLEER. Trimming took off 5 bases at V and 1 base at J, with 11 bases between the two ends. The CDR3 consists of 14 residues. The CDR3 region is CASSEQGWNTEAFF. CDR3 DNA sequence: TGCGCCAGCAGCGAACAGGGTTGGAACACTGAAGCTTTCTTT.

This clone was observed once. The chain employs TRBV3-1 (or the pseudogene TRBV3-2) and TRBJ2-4; tentative D call: TRBD1 (6 bases). Germline CDR1 is LGHDT and CDR2 is YNNKEL (reference sequence). The CDR3 totals 14 residues. Between the trimmed V and J ends, which lost 4 bases and 7 bases, there was a span of 14 bases. The CDR3 DNA reads TGTGCCAGCAGCCGCCCTGGGACATTCAACATTCAGTACTTC. Amino acid sequence: CASSRPGTFNIQYF.

The V gene is TRBV3-1 (or the pseudogene TRBV3-2), the J gene TRBJ1-3, with no clear D. This CDR3 has 16 residues. V was shortened by 2 bases and J by 9 bases, with 20 bases between the two germline ends. Germline values: CDR1 LGHDT, CDR2 YNNKEL (reference sequence). The CDR3 nucleotides read TGTGCCAGCAGCCAACTTTCGGTTTCGGGAATGGGCACCATATATTTT. The encoded protein is CASSQLSVSGMGTIYF.